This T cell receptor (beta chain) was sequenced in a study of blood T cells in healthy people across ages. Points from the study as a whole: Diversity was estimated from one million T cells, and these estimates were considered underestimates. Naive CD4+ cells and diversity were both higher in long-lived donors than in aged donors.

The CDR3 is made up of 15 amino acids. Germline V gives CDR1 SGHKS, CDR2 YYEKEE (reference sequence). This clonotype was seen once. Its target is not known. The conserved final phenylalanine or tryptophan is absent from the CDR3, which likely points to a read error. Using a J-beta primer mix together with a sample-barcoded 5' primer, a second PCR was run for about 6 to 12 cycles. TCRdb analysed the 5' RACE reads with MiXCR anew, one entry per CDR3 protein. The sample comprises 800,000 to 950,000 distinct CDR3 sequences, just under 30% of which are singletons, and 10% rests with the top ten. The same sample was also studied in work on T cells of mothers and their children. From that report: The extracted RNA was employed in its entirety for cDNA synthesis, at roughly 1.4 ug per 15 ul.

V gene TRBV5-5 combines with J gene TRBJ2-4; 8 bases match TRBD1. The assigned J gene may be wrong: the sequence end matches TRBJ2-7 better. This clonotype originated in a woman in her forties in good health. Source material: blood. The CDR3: CASSLGWDRYYEQYC. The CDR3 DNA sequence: TGTGCCAGCAGCTTGGGTTGGGACAGGTACTACGAGCAGTACTGC.